The T cell receptor beta chain under discussion was sequenced for a study of beta chain features in type 1 diabetes. Turning to the study itself: When patients were set against healthy donors, age, gender and cell yields were similar.

The ends were cut back, 2 bases at V and 7 bases at J, with 12 bases in the middle. The CDR3 has 14 residues. Germline assignment: CDR1 SGHVS and CDR2 FQNEAQ. This clone was observed a few times. The study reverse transcribed the entire isolated RNA, so it sequenced expressed TCRB transcripts. The repertoire was sequenced with immunoSEQ multiplex PCR; TCRdb's copy has only in-frame clones and lacks some. The table lists 330,000 or so clones, approximately 14% of them singletons, with roughly 7% in the top ten. The TCR sequence derives from a young man in good health. Sequencing input: central memory CD4+ T cells from blood. The chain recombines TRBV7-8 with TRBJ1-5; D call uncertain. The DNA for the CDR3 is TGTGCCAGCAGCTTACTGCGGCTCGGGCAGCCCCAGCATTTT. It codes for CASSLLRLGQPQHF.